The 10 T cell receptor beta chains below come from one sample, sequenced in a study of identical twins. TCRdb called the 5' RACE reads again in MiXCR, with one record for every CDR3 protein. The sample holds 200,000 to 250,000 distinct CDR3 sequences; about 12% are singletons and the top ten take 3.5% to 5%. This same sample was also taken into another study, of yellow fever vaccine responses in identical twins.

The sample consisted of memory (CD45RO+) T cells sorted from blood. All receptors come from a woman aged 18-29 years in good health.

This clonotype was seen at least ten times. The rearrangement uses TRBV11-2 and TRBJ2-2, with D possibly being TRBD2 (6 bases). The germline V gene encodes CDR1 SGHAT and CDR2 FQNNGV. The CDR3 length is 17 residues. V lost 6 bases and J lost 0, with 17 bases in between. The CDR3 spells CASSVQGGSANTGELFF. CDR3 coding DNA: TGTGCCAGCAGTGTGCAGGGAGGTTCCGCGAACACCGGGGAGCTGTTTTTT.

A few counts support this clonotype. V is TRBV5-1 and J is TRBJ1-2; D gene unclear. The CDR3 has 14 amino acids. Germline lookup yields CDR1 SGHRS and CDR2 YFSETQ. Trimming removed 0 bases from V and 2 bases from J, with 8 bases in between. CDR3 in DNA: TGCGCCAGCAGCTTGGGCGGGGAGAACTATGGCTACACCTTC. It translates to CASSLGGENYGYTF.

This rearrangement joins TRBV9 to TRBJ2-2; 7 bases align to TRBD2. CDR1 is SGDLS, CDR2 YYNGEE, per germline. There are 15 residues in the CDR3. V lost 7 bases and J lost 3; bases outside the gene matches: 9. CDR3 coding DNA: TGTGCCAGCCGGAAGCTAGGACTAGACACCGGGGAGCTGTTTTTT. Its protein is CASRKLGLDTGELFF.

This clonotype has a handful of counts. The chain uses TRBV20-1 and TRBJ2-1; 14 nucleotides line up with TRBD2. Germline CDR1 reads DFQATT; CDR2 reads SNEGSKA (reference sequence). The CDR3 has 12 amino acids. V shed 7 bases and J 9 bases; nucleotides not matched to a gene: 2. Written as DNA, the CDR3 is TGCAGTGTGACTAGCGGGAGGGCTGAGCAGTTCTTC. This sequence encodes CSVTSGRAEQFF.

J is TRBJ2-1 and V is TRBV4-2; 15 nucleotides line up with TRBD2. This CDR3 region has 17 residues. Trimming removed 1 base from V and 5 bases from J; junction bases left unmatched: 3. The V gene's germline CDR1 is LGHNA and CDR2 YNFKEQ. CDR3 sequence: CASSQAGLAGGDNEQFF. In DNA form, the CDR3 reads TGTGCCAGCAGCCAAGCCGGACTAGCGGGAGGGGACAATGAGCAGTTCTTC.

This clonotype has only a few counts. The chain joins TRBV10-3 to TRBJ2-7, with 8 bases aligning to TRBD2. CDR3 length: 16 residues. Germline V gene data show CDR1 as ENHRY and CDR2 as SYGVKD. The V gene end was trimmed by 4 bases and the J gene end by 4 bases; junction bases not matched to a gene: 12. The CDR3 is CAISGDMGGGLYEQYF. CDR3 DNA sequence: TGTGCCATCAGTGGAGATATGGGCGGGGGGTTGTACGAGCAGTACTTC.

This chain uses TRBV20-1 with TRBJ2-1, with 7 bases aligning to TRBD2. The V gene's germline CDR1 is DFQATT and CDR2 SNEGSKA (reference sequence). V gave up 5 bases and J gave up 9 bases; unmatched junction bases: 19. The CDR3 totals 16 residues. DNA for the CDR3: TGCAGTGCTCCCGCCCTTGAGTCTAGCGGTTATGGTGAGCAGTTCTTC. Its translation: CSAPALESSGYGEQFF.

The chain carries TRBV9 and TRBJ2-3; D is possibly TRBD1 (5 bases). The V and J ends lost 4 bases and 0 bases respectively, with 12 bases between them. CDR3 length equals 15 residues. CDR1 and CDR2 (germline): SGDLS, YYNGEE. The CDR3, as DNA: TGTGCCAGCAGCCCCATGGGGCGAAGCACAGATACGCAGTATTTT. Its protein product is CASSPMGRSTDTQYF.

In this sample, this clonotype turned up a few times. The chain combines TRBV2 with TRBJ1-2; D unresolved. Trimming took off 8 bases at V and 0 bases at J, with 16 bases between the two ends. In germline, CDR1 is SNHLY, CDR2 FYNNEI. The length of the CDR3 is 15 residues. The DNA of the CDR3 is TGTGCCAGCTCTGGGGAATCCGAAGCTAACTATGGCTACACCTTC. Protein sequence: CASSGESEANYGYTF. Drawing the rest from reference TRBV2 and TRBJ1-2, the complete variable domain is EPEVTQTPSHQVTQMGQEVILRCVPISNHLYFYWYRQILGQKVEFLVSFYNNEISEKSEIFDDQFSVERPDGSNFTLKIRSTKLEDSAMYFCASSGESEANYGYTFGSGTRLTVV.

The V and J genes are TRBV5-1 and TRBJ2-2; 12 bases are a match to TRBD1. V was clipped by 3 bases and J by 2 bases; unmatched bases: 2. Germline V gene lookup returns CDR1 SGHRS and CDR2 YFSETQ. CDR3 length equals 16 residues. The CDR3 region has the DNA TGCGCCAGCAGCTGGGACAGGGGGCTTAACACCGGGGAGCTGTTTTTT. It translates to CASSWDRGLNTGELFF.